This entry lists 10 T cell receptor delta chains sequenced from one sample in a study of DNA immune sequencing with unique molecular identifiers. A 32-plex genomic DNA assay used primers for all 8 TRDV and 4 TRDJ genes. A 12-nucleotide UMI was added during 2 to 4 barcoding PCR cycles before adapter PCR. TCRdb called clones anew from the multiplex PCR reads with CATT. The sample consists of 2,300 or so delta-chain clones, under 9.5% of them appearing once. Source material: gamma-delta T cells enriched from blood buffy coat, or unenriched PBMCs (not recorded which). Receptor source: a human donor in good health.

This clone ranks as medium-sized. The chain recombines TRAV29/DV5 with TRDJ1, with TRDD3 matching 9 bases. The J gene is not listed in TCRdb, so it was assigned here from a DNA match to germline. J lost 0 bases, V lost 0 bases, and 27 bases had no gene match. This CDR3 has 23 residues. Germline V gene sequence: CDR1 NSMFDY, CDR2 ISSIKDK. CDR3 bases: TGTGCAGCAAGCGCGCGGTTAAATACCGAGGGGATACGCTCTCTTCTTTACACCGATAAACTCATCTTT. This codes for CAASARLNTEGIRSLLYTDKLIF.

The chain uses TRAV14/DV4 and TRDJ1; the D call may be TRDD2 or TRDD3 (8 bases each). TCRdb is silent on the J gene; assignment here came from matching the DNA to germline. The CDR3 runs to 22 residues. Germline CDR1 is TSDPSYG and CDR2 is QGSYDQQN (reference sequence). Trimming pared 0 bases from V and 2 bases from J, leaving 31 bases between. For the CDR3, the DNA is TGTGCAATGAGAGAGGGCTCCTTCCTAAGGGCGCCTGGGGGACCTCGAACCGATAAACTCATCTTT. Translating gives CAMREGSFLRAPGGPRTDKLIF.

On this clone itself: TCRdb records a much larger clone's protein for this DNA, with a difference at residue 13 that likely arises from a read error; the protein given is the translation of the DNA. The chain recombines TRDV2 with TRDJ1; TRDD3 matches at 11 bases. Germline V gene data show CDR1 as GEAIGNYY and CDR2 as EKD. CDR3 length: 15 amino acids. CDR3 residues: CACAQLGDRDDKHIF. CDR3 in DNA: TGTGCCTGTGCCCAACTGGGGGATAGGGACGATAAACACATCTTT.

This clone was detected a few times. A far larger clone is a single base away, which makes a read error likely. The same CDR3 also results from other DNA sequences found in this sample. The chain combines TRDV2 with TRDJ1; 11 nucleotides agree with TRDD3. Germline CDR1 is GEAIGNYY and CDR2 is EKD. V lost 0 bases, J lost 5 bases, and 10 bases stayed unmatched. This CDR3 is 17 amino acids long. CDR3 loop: CACDTVGGYAGTDKLIF. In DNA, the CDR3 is TGTGCCTGTGACACCGTTGGGGGATACGCTGGGACAGATAAACTCATCTTT.

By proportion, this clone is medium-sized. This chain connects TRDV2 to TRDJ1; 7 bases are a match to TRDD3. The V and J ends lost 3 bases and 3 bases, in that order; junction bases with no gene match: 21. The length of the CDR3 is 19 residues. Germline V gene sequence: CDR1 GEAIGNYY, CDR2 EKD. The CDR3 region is CACDPITPGGPPISDKLIF. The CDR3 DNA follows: TGTGCCTGTGACCCCATTACGCCTGGGGGGCCTCCGATCTCCGATAAACTCATCTTT.

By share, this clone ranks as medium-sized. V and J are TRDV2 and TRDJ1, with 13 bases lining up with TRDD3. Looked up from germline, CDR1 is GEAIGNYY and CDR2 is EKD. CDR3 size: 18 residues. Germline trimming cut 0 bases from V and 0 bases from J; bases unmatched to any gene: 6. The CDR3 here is CACDTLTGGYANTDKLIF. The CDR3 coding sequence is TGTGCCTGTGACACCCTTACTGGGGGATACGCGAACACCGATAAACTCATCTTT.

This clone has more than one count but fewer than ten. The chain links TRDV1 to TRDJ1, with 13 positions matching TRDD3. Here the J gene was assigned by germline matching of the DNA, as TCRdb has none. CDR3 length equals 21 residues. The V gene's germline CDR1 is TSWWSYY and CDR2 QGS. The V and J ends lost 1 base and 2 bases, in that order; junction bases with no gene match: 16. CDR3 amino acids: CALGERNLLILLGDTTDKLIF. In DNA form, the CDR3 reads TGTGCTCTTGGGGAACGGAACCTACTAATATTACTGGGGGATACGACCGATAAACTCATCTTT.

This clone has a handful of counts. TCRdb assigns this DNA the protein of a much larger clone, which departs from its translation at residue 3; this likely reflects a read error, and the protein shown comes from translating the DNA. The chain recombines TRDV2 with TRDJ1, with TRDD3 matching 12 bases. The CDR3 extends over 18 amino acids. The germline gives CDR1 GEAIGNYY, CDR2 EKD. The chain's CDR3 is CAYDTVLGDTRYTDKLIF. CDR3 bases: TGTGCCTATGACACGGTGCTGGGGGATACGCGGTACACCGATAAACTCATCTTT.

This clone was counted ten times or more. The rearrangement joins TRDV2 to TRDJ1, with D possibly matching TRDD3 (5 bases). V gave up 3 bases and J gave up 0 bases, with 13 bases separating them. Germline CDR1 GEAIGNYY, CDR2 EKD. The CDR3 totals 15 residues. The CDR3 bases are TGTGCCTGTGACTCCCTCGGGGGGGACACCGATAAACTCATCTTT. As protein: CACDSLGGDTDKLIF.

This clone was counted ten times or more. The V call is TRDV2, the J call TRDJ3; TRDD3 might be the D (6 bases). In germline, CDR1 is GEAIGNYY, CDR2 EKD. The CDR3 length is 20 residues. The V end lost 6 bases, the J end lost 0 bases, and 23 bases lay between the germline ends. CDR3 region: CACTAVLGQQSSWDTRQMFF. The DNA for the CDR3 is TGTGCCTGTACCGCCGTACTGGGACAGCAAAGCTCCTGGGACACCCGACAGATGTTTTTC.